One sample yielded the 9 T cell receptor beta chains listed below, sequenced in a study of T cell responses to AZD1222 COVID-19 vaccine. Some clones are missing from TCRdb's copy, which holds only in-frame ones; the method was immunoSEQ multiplex PCR. The sample records 100,000 to 120,000 clones, 70% to 90% being singletons. The sequencing used peripheral blood, collected on day 0 of AZD1222 vaccination. The receptors originated from an adult in good health.

This chain uses TRBV19 with TRBJ1-1; D is undetermined. CDR3 length equals 14 residues. V lost 7 bases to trimming and J lost 5 bases, with 17 bases between them. From germline, CDR1 is LNHDA and CDR2 SQIVND (reference sequence). The CDR3 protein is CASKDPIGRTEAFF. The CDR3 region has the DNA TGTGCCAGTAAAGATCCCATAGGACGGACTGAAGCTTTCTTT.

The chain employs TRBV13 and TRBJ2-7; 7 bases match TRBD2. This CDR3 contains 15 residues. The V and J ends lost 1 base and 0 bases, in that order; junction bases with no gene match: 3. Per the germline V gene, CDR1 is PRHDT and CDR2 is FYEKMQ (reference sequence). CDR3 in DNA: TGTGCCAGCAGCTTAGTGGGCGGGAGCTCCTACGAGCAGTACTTC. Encoded protein: CASSLVGGSSYEQYF.

The rearrangement joins TRBV11-3 to TRBJ1-5; possible D gene TRBD1, 5 bases. The V and J ends lost 1 base and 0 bases respectively, with 10 bases between them. Germline values: CDR1 SGHNT, CDR2 YENEEA. The CDR3 runs to 16 residues. The CDR3 protein is CASSLVGLHSNQPQHF. The CDR3, as DNA: TGTGCCAGCAGCTTAGTGGGACTGCATAGCAATCAGCCCCAGCATTTT. Filled out from reference TRBV11-3 and TRBJ1-5, the complete variable domain reads EAGVVQSPRYKIIEKKQPVAFWCNPISGHNTLYWYLQNLGQGPELLIRYENEEAVDDSQLPKDRFSAERLKGVDSTLKIQPAELGDSAVYLCASSLVGLHSNQPQHFGDGTRLSIL.

The rearrangement joins TRBV18 to TRBJ1-2; D gene unclear. Germline V gene data show CDR1 as KGHSH and CDR2 as LQKENI. V lost 2 bases, J lost 4 bases, and 11 bases lay in between. The CDR3 totals 14 residues. CDR3 residues: CASSPRAEPYGYTF. DNA of the CDR3: TGTGCCAGCTCACCAAGGGCAGAACCCTATGGCTACACCTTC. The full variable domain, in which reference TRBV18 and TRBJ1-2 provide the parts outside the CDR3, is NAGVMQNPRHLVRRRGQEARLRCSPMKGHSHVYWYRQLPEEGLKFMVYLQKENIIDESGMPKERFSAEFPKEGPSILRIQQVVRGDSAAYFCASSPRAEPYGYTFGSGTRLTVV.

The chain recombines TRBV15 with TRBJ2-7; a possible D gene is TRBD2 (5 bases). CDR1 and CDR2 from the germline V gene are LNHNV and YYDKDF (reference sequence). With 8 bases removed from V and 0 bases from J, the gap between germline ends came to 11 bases. The CDR3 runs to 13 residues. The CDR3 is CATQRGSSYEQYF. The CDR3 DNA follows: TGTGCCACCCAAAGAGGGAGCTCCTACGAGCAGTACTTC.

The V and J genes are TRBV2 and TRBJ2-2; 9 bases agree with TRBD1. CDR3 size: 15 residues. The V and J ends lost 6 bases and 5 bases, in that order; junction bases with no gene match: 7. Germline CDR1 SNHLY, CDR2 FYNNEI. CDR3 region: CASSGQGRSTGELFF. The CDR3 nucleotides are TGTGCCAGCAGCGGACAGGGGAGGAGTACCGGGGAGCTGTTTTTT. Together with reference TRBV2 and TRBJ2-2, the CDR3 gives the full variable domain: EPEVTQTPSHQVTQMGQEVILRCVPISNHLYFYWYRQILGQKVEFLVSFYNNEISEKSEIFDDQFSVERPDGSNFTLKIRSTKLEDSAMYFCASSGQGRSTGELFFGEGSRLTVL.

CDR3 DNA: TGTGCCAGCAGCCAACGACGACTAGCGGGAGTTGCCGGGGAGCTGTTTTTT. Translating it yields CASSQRRLAGVAGELFF. V is TRBV3-1 (or the pseudogene TRBV3-2) and J is TRBJ2-2; 12 bases are a match to TRBD2. Germline trimming cut 2 bases from V and 6 bases from J; bases unmatched to any gene: 7. CDR1 is LGHDT and CDR2 is YNNKEL in the germline V gene (reference sequence). This CDR3 has 17 residues.

The rearrangement joins TRBV28 to TRBJ2-2; 9 nucleotides line up with TRBD1. Trimming removed 1 base from V and 2 bases from J; junction bases left unmatched: 20. CDR1 and CDR2 (germline): MDHEN, SYDVKM. The CDR3 runs 22 residues. CDR3 sequence (DNA): TGTGCCAGCAGTTTATTACCCCCCTATGGTTCCGGGACAGGGTATAACACCGGGGAGCTGTTTTTT. Encoded protein: CASSLLPPYGSGTGYNTGELFF.

The rearrangement joins TRBV5-1 to TRBJ2-2; 14 bases are a match to TRBD2. The ends lost 4 bases at V and 5 bases at J; junction bases unmatched: 10. The length of the CDR3 is 18 residues. The germline V gene has CDR1 SGHRS and CDR2 YFSETQ. The CDR3 is CASSRPGTSGSSTGELFF. The CDR3 DNA follows: TGCGCCAGCAGCCGACCCGGGACTAGCGGGAGTAGTACCGGGGAGCTGTTTTTT.